These 26 T cell receptor beta chains were all obtained from the same sample, sequenced in a study of blood T cell repertoires in COVID-19. TCRdb keeps only in-frame clones here, not all; method: immunoSEQ multiplex PCR. The table shows roughly 90,000 clones, with over 70% occurring only once. The specimen was peripheral blood. These receptor sequences come from a woman at least 80 years old with active or convalescent COVID-19.

This clone was seen once. The V and J genes are TRBV11-3 and TRBJ2-3, with D perhaps TRBD1 (6 bases). With 1 base removed from V and 4 bases from J, the gap between germline ends came to 12 bases. In germline, CDR1 is SGHNT, CDR2 YENEEA. The CDR3 has 15 amino acids. The CDR3 sequence: CASSLGAGASDTQYF. CDR3 bases: TGTGCCAGCAGCTTAGGGGCAGGGGCCTCAGATACGCAGTATTTT. The entire variable domain, with the rest obtained from reference TRBV11-3 and TRBJ2-3, is as follows: EAGVVQSPRYKIIEKKQPVAFWCNPISGHNTLYWYLQNLGQGPELLIRYENEEAVDDSQLPKDRFSAERLKGVDSTLKIQPAELGDSAVYLCASSLGAGASDTQYFGPGTRLTVL.

This rearrangement joins TRBV6-4 to TRBJ2-1, with D perhaps matching TRBD1 (5 bases). Between the trimmed V and J ends, which lost 1 base and 11 bases, there was a span of 12 bases. Per germline, CDR1 MRHNA and CDR2 SNTAGT. This CDR3 is 13 amino acids long. Here the CDR3 reads CASSDYEDTKQFF. Here the CDR3 DNA reads TGTGCCAGCAGTGACTACGAGGACACGAAGCAGTTCTTC.

The rearrangement uses TRBV7-3 and TRBJ2-7; D is perhaps TRBD2 (6 bases). The germline gives CDR1 SGHTA, CDR2 FQGTGA. V was pared by 4 bases and J by 6 bases, with 13 bases between. CDR3 length: 13 amino acids. The CDR3 coding sequence is TGTGCCAGCAGCTCGGGTGGTAGCGGCGAGCAGTACTTC. This translates into CASSSGGSGEQYF.

This clone occurred a few times. The V call is TRBV5-1, the J call TRBJ1-1; 7 nucleotides match TRBD1. The length of the CDR3 is 14 residues. The junction had 1 base not matched to a gene; V was cut back by 1 base and J by 1 base. Germline CDR1 is SGHRS and CDR2 is YFSETQ. CDR3 DNA: TGCGCCAGCAGCTTGCGGACAGGGAACACTGAAGCTTTCTTT. Protein: CASSLRTGNTEAFF.

The rearrangement uses TRBV7-3 and TRBJ1-4, with TRBD1 matching over 9 bases. CDR1 is SGHTA, CDR2 FQGTGA, per germline. The V segment lost 2 bases and the J segment 6 bases; nucleotides outside the gene matches: 7. This CDR3 comprises 16 residues. CDR3 amino acids: CASSLPGTGLHEKLFF. The CDR3 DNA sequence: TGTGCCAGCAGCTTACCGGGGACAGGGTTGCATGAAAAACTGTTTTTT.

This rearrangement joins TRBV4-2 to TRBJ2-5; D perhaps matches TRBD1 (5 bases). The CDR3 is 14 amino acids. Trimming shortened V by 1 base and J by 5 bases, and 11 bases separated the two germline ends. Per the germline V gene, CDR1 is LGHNA and CDR2 is YNFKEQ. The CDR3 DNA follows: TGTGCCAGCAGCCAAGCAGGGCCGGCGGAGACCCAGTACTTC. This codes for CASSQAGPAETQYF.

The chain has TRBV3-1 (or the pseudogene TRBV3-2) and TRBJ2-4, with TRBD2 matching over 7 bases. From germline, CDR1 is LGHDT and CDR2 YNNKEL (reference sequence). Trimming removed 1 base from V and 2 bases from J; junction bases left unmatched: 8. This CDR3 is 17 amino acids long. CDR3: CASSQGFGGSTKNIQYF. CDR3 bases: TGTGCCAGCAGCCAAGGGTTCGGGGGGTCAACCAAAAACATTCAGTACTTC.

The chain carries TRBV7-9 and TRBJ2-7; tentative D call: TRBD2 (5 bases). V was trimmed by 0 bases and J by 3 bases, leaving 18 bases between them. Germline V CDR1 and CDR2: SEHNR, FQNEAQ (reference sequence). This CDR3 is 17 amino acids long. CDR3 sequence: CASSLAGRGPSNYEQYF. CDR3 nucleotides: TGTGCCAGCAGCTTAGCCGGTAGAGGGCCCTCCAACTACGAGCAGTACTTC.

This chain links TRBV4-1 with TRBJ1-2, with D perhaps TRBD1 (5 bases). Trimming shortened V by 7 bases and J by 4 bases, and 19 bases separated the two germline ends. Germline assignment: CDR1 MGHRA and CDR2 YSYEKL. The CDR3 runs to 15 residues. As DNA, the CDR3 is TGCGCCAGCACCCAGGGCCCCATCAGTAGCTATGGCTACACCTTC. This gives the protein CASTQGPISSYGYTF.

This clone was counted a few times. This sequence joins TRBV11-2 and TRBJ2-1; 9 bases are a match to TRBD2. The CDR3 has 15 residues. The J segment lost 2 bases and the V segment lost 1 base, leaving 0 bases of the junction unmatched. Germline CDR1 SGHAT, CDR2 FQNNGV. The CDR3 nucleotides are TGTGCCAGCAGCTTAGGACTAGCGGCCTACAATGAGCAGTTCTTC. It codes for CASSLGLAAYNEQFF.

The chain recombines TRBV5-1 with TRBJ2-2; 11 positions match TRBD1. Germline V gives CDR1 SGHRS, CDR2 YFSETQ. There are 15 residues in the CDR3. After removal of 2 bases from V and 4 bases from J, the junction contained 1 base not matched to a gene. DNA for the CDR3: TGCGCCAGCAGCTTAGGGACAGGGGGCACCGGGGAGCTGTTTTTT. Translating it yields CASSLGTGGTGELFF.

The chain joins TRBV11-3 to TRBJ2-3; D is possibly TRBD2 (7 bases). The germline gives CDR1 SGHNT, CDR2 YENEEA. V was pared by 6 bases and J by 5 bases, with 18 bases between. CDR3 length: 15 amino acids. The CDR3 DNA sequence: TGTGCCAGCAGTGAGGGGGGGGTACCAGGAGATACGCAGTATTTT. It is translated as CASSEGGVPGDTQYF.

The V gene is TRBV7-9, the J gene TRBJ1-3, with D maybe TRBD1 (6 bases). Trimming stripped 3 bases from V and 3 bases from J, with 12 bases between. The CDR3 length is 15 residues. Germline CDR1 and CDR2: SEHNR and FQNEAQ (reference sequence). The CDR3 region is CASSFNGGFGNTIYF. CDR3 DNA sequence: TGTGCCAGCAGCTTTAATGGGGGCTTTGGAAACACCATATATTTT.

This chain connects TRBV4-2 to TRBJ2-1, with D possibly being TRBD2 (6 bases). The V and J ends lost 4 bases and 3 bases respectively, with 16 bases between them. CDR1 is LGHNA and CDR2 is YNFKEQ in the germline V gene. The CDR3 length is 16 residues. The CDR3 reads CASSPAGRDVYNEQFF. CDR3 DNA: TGTGCCAGCAGCCCGGCGGGGCGGGATGTCTACAATGAGCAGTTCTTC.

The rearrangement uses TRBV6-5 and TRBJ1-2, with D tentatively TRBD1 (6 bases). Trimming cost V 9 bases and J 4 bases, with 15 bases left between them. Germline V gives CDR1 MNHEY, CDR2 SVGAGI. The CDR3 extends over 13 amino acids. CDR3 nucleotides: TGTGCCAGTTCTCGGACAGAGCTCTATGGCTACACCTTC. Translating it yields CASSRTELYGYTF.

This clone was detected only once. J is TRBJ2-7 and V is TRBV13; 10 bases are a match to TRBD2. Germline CDR1 and CDR2: PRHDT and FYEKMQ (reference sequence). This CDR3 is 17 amino acids long. The trim removed 1 base at V and 4 bases at J, leaving 10 bases unmatched. Here the CDR3 DNA reads TGTGCCAGCAGCTTAGTGGCCAGCGGGGGGGCCAGGTACGAGCAGTACTTC. Its protein is CASSLVASGGARYEQYF.

This clone was counted between two and nine times. The chain links TRBV2 to TRBJ1-3, with D perhaps TRBD1 (5 bases). CDR3 length: 14 residues. Trimming took 3 bases from V and 0 from J, leaving 6 bases between them. From germline, CDR1 is SNHLY and CDR2 FYNNEI. The CDR3, as DNA: TGTGCCAGCAGTGAGGACATCTCTGGAAACACCATATATTTT. Translation: CASSEDISGNTIYF.

Only one count was recorded for this clone. The rearrangement joins TRBV18 to TRBJ1-1, with D possibly being TRBD1 (5 bases). The CDR3 consists of 14 residues. The germline V gene encodes CDR1 KGHSH and CDR2 LQKENI. V lost 4 bases and J lost 1, with 10 bases in between. The DNA for the CDR3 is TGTGCCAGCTCACTGCAGGGCAGGAACACTGAAGCTTTCTTT. Its translation: CASSLQGRNTEAFF.

This clone occurred a few times. The chain uses TRBV12-3 or TRBV12-4 and TRBJ2-1; 7 nucleotides align to TRBD1. The CDR3 sequence is 12 residues long. The V and J ends lost 4 bases and 10 bases, in that order; junction bases with no gene match: 4. The CDR3 reads CASSSDRAEQFF. The CDR3 nucleotides are TGTGCCAGCAGTTCCGACAGGGCGGAGCAGTTCTTC.

The rearrangement uses TRBV19 and TRBJ1-1, with TRBD1 as a possible D gene (5 bases). The CDR3 is made up of 20 amino acids. CDR1 and CDR2 from the germline V gene are LNHDA and SQIVND (reference sequence). V was cut by 10 bases and J by 1 base, with 34 bases left in between. The CDR3 coding sequence is TGTGCCACCCGCCGGAGGGCGGGGCTCCCCCTCCACCTCCGGAACACTGAAGCTTTCTTT. Translated: CATRRRAGLPLHLRNTEAFF.

The count of this clone is one. The genes are TRBV29-1 and TRBJ1-1; D is ambiguous. This CDR3 is 12 amino acids long. V gave up 7 bases and J gave up 2 bases, with 11 bases separating them. Germline V gives CDR1 SQVTM, CDR2 ANQGSEA. DNA for the CDR3: TGCAGCGCTAAAACAGAAAACACTGAAGCTTTCTTT. Translation: CSAKTENTEAFF. The variable domain in full, with the rest retrieved from reference TRBV29-1 and TRBJ1-1, is SAVISQKPSRDICQRGTSLTIQCQVDSQVTMMFWYRQQPGQSLTLIATANQGSEATYESGFVIDKFPISRPNLTFSTLTVSNMSPEDSSIYLCSAKTENTEAFFGQGTRLTVV.

The rearrangement joins TRBV18 to TRBJ2-7; 7 bases fit TRBD1. With 3 bases clipped from V and 0 bases from J, the junction kept 2 bases outside the gene matches. Germline V gene lookup returns CDR1 KGHSH and CDR2 LQKENI. The CDR3 contains 14 residues. Here the CDR3 DNA reads TGTGCCAGCTCACCCCGACAGGGCTCCTACGAGCAGTACTTC. It specifies CASSPRQGSYEQYF.

V and J are TRBV18 and TRBJ1-2; unclear D gene. The length of the CDR3 is 13 residues. V was trimmed by 3 bases and J by 7 bases, leaving 12 bases between them. Germline V lookup: CDR1 KGHSH, CDR2 LQKENI. The CDR3 DNA reads TGTGCCAGCTCACCCTCCCCGGTTGGTGGCTACACCTTC. It yields the protein CASSPSPVGGYTF.

The chain joins TRBV24-1 to TRBJ2-1; 8 bases agree with TRBD2. V was pared by 4 bases and J by 5 bases, with 6 bases of the junction left unmatched. Germline V gene data show CDR1 as KGHDR and CDR2 as SFDVKD. CDR3 length: 15 amino acids. The CDR3 DNA follows: TGTGCCACCAGTGACCGCGGGGGGCTCGACAATGAGCAGTTCTTC. Amino acid sequence: CATSDRGGLDNEQFF.

The chain combines TRBV6-5 with TRBJ2-1, with 11 bases matching TRBD1. Looked up from germline, CDR1 is MNHEY and CDR2 is SVGAGI. V trimming: 5 bases; J trimming: 8 bases; junction bases outside the gene matches: 5. CDR3 size: 14 residues. The CDR3 nucleotides read TGTGCCAGCAGTATGGACAGGGGGCGGGATGAGCAGTTCTTC. Translated, it gives CASSMDRGRDEQFF.

The rearrangement links TRBV11-3 to TRBJ2-5, with 8 bases matching TRBD1. This CDR3 has 16 amino acids. After removal of 1 base from V and 5 bases from J, the junction contained 9 bases not matched to a gene. Looked up from germline, CDR1 is SGHNT and CDR2 is YENEEA. The CDR3 is CASSLGVRGLRETQYF. In DNA form, the CDR3 reads TGTGCCAGCAGCTTAGGTGTCAGGGGGCTCCGGGAGACCCAGTACTTC.